What follows is one T cell receptor (beta chain) and its context. The antigen is not known. MiXCR was run by TCRdb on the reads, yielding one entry per CDR3 protein. The table includes around 630,000 distinct CDR3 sequences, 24% detected once. The data derive from a study of T cell repertoires in cytomegalovirus infection. Study at large: A matching HLA type, together with CMV infection, was signaled by public TCR beta signatures. General study findings and limits: What dominated the ex vivo response were HLA-C-restricted CMV-specific TCR beta clonotypes. Adding up the frequency of public TCR beta families identified people who carried CMV plus the relevant HLA.

Germline V gene lookup returns CDR1 SGHVS and CDR2 FQNEAQ. The germline V and J ends were trimmed by 1 base and 1 base, with 11 bases remaining between them. The CDR3 length is 16 residues. V and J are TRBV7-8 and TRBJ1-5; no reliable D call. The sequencing sample was made of CD8+ T cells from PBMCs. The origin of this receptor is a human donor in good health (CMV status not recorded). Some clones in this sample may be carry-over from other donors' samples. For the CDR3, the DNA is TGTGCCAGCAGCTTAGTCGCTCAGACAAGCAATCAGCCCCAGCATTTT. Translated: CASSLVAQTSNQPQHF.